This T cell receptor (beta chain) was identified in a study of T cells in Graves' hyperthyroidism and ophthalmopathy. Regarding the study as a whole: Most clonotypes expanded in the thyroid (above 0.001) were also present in blood.

What was amplified from RNA transcripts were TCR beta CDR3 regions. During a first-round RT-PCR of the TCR CDR3, the HTBI primer set was used. Each CDR3 protein gets one entry after TCRdb re-called the multiplex PCR reads with MiXCR. Of more than 550,000 distinct CDR3 sequences in the sample, 45% were seen once. This clonotype has only one observation. Its antigen remains unidentified. The receptor comes from an adult man with Graves' disease, either hyperthyroidism or ophthalmopathy (not recorded which). Sequenced material: peripheral blood or thyroid tissue (not recorded which).

The CDR3 loop reads CASSLTGGDEKLFF. The CDR3 DNA reads as TGTGCCAGCAGCTTGACAGGGGGCGACGAAAAACTGTTTTTT. This chain links TRBV7-2 with TRBJ1-4; 10 nucleotides line up with TRBD1. The CDR3 runs 14 residues. Germline assignment: CDR1 SGHTA and CDR2 FQGNSA. With 3 bases clipped from V and 8 bases from J, the junction kept 3 bases outside the gene matches. The whole variable domain, remainder taken from reference TRBV7-2 and TRBJ1-4, is GAGVSQSPSNKVTEKGKDVELRCDPISGHTALYWYRQSLGQGLEFLIYFQGNSAPDKSGLPSDRFSAERTGGSVSTLTIQRTQQEDSAVYLCASSLTGGDEKLFFGSGTQLSVL.